This T cell receptor (beta chain) was captured by sequencing in a study of cytomegalovirus exposure and HLA in healthy donors. The study's findings and limits: On later analysis, the bulk of CMV-associated TCR beta chains appeared to be HLA-restricted. Earlier findings revealed that most TCR beta V segments proved productive either about 87% or about 30% of the time.

The CDR3 has 15 amino acids. Germline V gene sequence: CDR1 KGHSY, CDR2 FQNENV. V lost 4 bases to trimming and J lost 4 bases, with 16 bases between them. 60 Vbeta and 13 Jbeta primers were used in PCR. The assay was immunoSEQ multiplex PCR, and TCRdb's table has in-frame clones only and misses some. The sample has about 160,000 clones, roughly 73% seen once; the top ten hold around 1.3%. With regard to this clone: Antigen: not known.

The specimen sequenced was PBMCs. The chain joins TRBV16 to TRBJ1-2; weak D call: TRBD1 (6 bases). The receptor was isolated from a woman in her 30s in good health and CMV-seronegative. This CDR3 is CASSPGGAAAYGYTF. CDR3 DNA sequence: TGTGCCAGCAGCCCGGGGGGGGCAGCGGCCTATGGCTACACCTTC.